At least ten counts were recorded for the clone carrying this T cell receptor beta chain. Its specificity is unknown. The record originates from a study of T cells in Graves' hyperthyroidism and ophthalmopathy. Study results and caveats: Most thyroid clonotypes expanded above 0.001 appeared in blood too. From stable hyperthyroidism, ophthalmopathy was separated by a 13 V-J model.

Amplified regions were TCR beta CDR3 sequences from RNA transcripts. The HTBI set primed first-round TCR CDR3 RT-PCR. TCRdb analysed the multiplex PCR reads with MiXCR anew, one entry per CDR3 protein. The sample has fewer than 900,000 distinct CDR3 sequences, under 20% seen once. The CDR3 consists of 16 residues. The germline gives CDR1 SEHNR, CDR2 FQNEAQ (reference sequence). The V and J ends lost 8 bases and 1 base respectively, with 19 bases between them. In patients aged 18 to 65, hyperthyroidism was newly diagnosed, with duration under 2 months. Lactation, pregnancy, other autoimmune disease or uncontrolled infection excluded patients.

This clonotype originated in a woman aged 45-60 years with Graves' hyperthyroidism that later progressed to Graves' ophthalmopathy. V usage is TRBV7-9 and J usage is TRBJ2-3; D could derive from TRBD1 or TRBD2 (5 bases each). The sequenced material came from blood. The CDR3 here is CASDRDADLGTDTQYF. In DNA, the CDR3 is TGTGCCAGCGATAGGGACGCAGACTTGGGCACAGATACGCAGTATTTT.